This TCR beta chain was profiled in a study of control samples from healthy donors and cancer patients. Data came from immunoSEQ multiplex PCR; TCRdb stores just in-frame clones and leaves some out. The top ten clones hold 7.6% of a sample with tens of thousands of clones, around nine tenths of them seen once. The receptor's source is a woman aged 60-70 years in good health. Sequencing was performed on blood.

The CDR3 DNA reads as TGTGCCAGCAGCCAAGATAGAAGGACAGCTCTCTACGAGCAGTACTTC. This codes for CASSQDRRTALYEQYF. The V gene is TRBV4-2, the J gene TRBJ2-7; the D gene is possibly TRBD1 (6 bases). This CDR3 spans 16 amino acids. Germline assignment: CDR1 LGHNA and CDR2 YNFKEQ. Trimming left V 0 bases short and J 3 bases short, with 15 bases between.